These 7 T cell receptor beta chains were all obtained from the same sample, sequenced in a study of T cells after yellow fever vaccination. MiXCR, run by TCRdb on the 5' RACE reads, gives a single entry per CDR3 protein. This sample yields a few hundred thousand distinct CDR3 sequences, of which more than 8.5% are seen a single time; over 15% belongs to the top ten. Sequences were derived from PBMCs, sampled on the day of the first yellow fever vaccination. The receptors shown here come from a man between 18 and 29 years old who received the YFV17D yellow fever vaccine.

V is TRBV11-2 and J is TRBJ1-2; a possible D gene is TRBD1 (6 bases). The CDR3 consists of 19 residues. Trimming removed 5 bases from V and 2 bases from J, with 27 bases in between. Per the germline V gene, CDR1 is SGHAT and CDR2 is FQNNGV. The CDR3 bases are TGTGCCAGCAGCCCACTTTATTTCCAGGGGAGATCAACGAACTATGGCTACACCTTC. Residues: CASSPLYFQGRSTNYGYTF. Looking up the rest from reference TRBV11-2 and TRBJ1-2 gives the full variable domain: EAGVAQSPRYKIIEKRQSVAFWCNPISGHATLYWYQQILGQGPKLLIQFQNNGVVDDSQLPKDRFSAERLKGVDSTLKIQPAKLEDSAVYLCASSPLYFQGRSTNYGYTFGSGTRLTVV.

This clonotype was seen a few times. One junction end disagrees with the germline gene, perhaps due to a read error. The chain carries TRBV6-1 and TRBJ1-5; D is uncertain. The CDR3 runs to 13 residues. From germline, CDR1 is MNHNS and CDR2 SASEGT. The CDR3 sequence: CASSQDRTQTQHF. As DNA, the CDR3 is TGTGCCAGCAGTCAGGACCGGACTCAGACCCAGCATTTT.

The V gene is TRBV29-1, the J gene TRBJ2-3, with 8 bases fitting TRBD2. V shed 4 bases and J 0 bases; nucleotides not matched to a gene: 18. The CDR3 has 19 residues. Germline CDR1 SQVTM, CDR2 ANQGSEA. The CDR3 here is CSVGPGITSGHTSTDTQYF. The CDR3, as DNA: TGCAGCGTTGGGCCCGGGATAACTAGCGGTCATACTAGCACAGATACGCAGTATTTT.

This clonotype was seen only a few times. This sequence joins TRBV7-6 and TRBJ2-5; no firm D call. The CDR3 consists of 14 residues. From germline, CDR1 is SGHVS and CDR2 FNYEAQ. V shed 4 bases and J shed 0 bases, with 9 bases lying between them. The CDR3 region has the DNA TGTGCCAGCAGCTCCGGACGGTACCAAGAGACCCAGTACTTC. Residues: CASSSGRYQETQYF. Filled out from reference TRBV7-6 and TRBJ2-5, the complete variable domain reads GAGVSQSPRYKVTKRGQDVALRCDPISGHVSLYWYRQALGQGPEFLTYFNYEAQQDKSGLPNDRFSAERPEGSISTLTIQRTEQRDSAMYRCASSSGRYQETQYFGPGTRLLVL.

The sample holds many counts of this clonotype. V gene TRBV5-4 combines with J gene TRBJ1-1, with a tentative D call TRBD1 (6 bases). There are 14 residues in the CDR3. V was pared by 2 bases and J by 5 bases, with 13 bases between. The germline CDR1 and CDR2 sequences are SGHNT and YYREEE (reference sequence). The CDR3 loop reads CASSFGGAETEAFF. The CDR3 bases are TGTGCCAGCAGCTTCGGGGGGGCAGAAACTGAAGCTTTCTTT.

The chain has TRBV5-4 and TRBJ1-1; D call uncertain. V was shortened by 4 bases and J by 9 bases, with 19 bases between the two germline ends. This CDR3 is 14 amino acids long. Germline V lookup: CDR1 SGHNT, CDR2 YYREEE (reference sequence). The CDR3 region is CASSPRTLLLQAFF. CDR3 coding DNA: TGTGCCAGCAGCCCAAGGACTCTGTTACTTCAAGCTTTCTTT. Variable domain in full (rest from reference TRBV5-4 and TRBJ1-1): ETGVTQSPTHLIKTRGQQVTLRCSSQSGHNTVSWYQQALGQGPQFIFQYYREEENGRGNFPPRFSGLQFPNYSSELNVNALELDDSALYLCASSPRTLLLQAFFGQGTRLTVV.

The sample holds a few counts of this clonotype. The gene calls are TRBV11-2 and TRBJ2-5, with D tentatively TRBD1 (6 bases). Between the trimmed V and J ends, which lost 1 base and 0 bases, there was a span of 9 bases. The CDR3 consists of 15 residues. Looked up from germline, CDR1 is SGHAT and CDR2 is FQNNGV. CDR3 sequence reads: CASSLADRYQETQYF. DNA for the CDR3: TGTGCCAGCAGCTTAGCGGACAGATACCAAGAGACCCAGTACTTC.